This is a list of T cell receptor beta chains from one sample in a study of molecular identifiers for immune sequencing clone quantification. TCRdb recomputed calls from the PCR reads with MiXCR, one row per CDR3 protein. The sample lists approximately 100,000 distinct CDR3 sequences, around a third seen once, with under 5.5% in the top ten. Sequenced: naive CD8+ T cells from blood, with Jurkat cell RNA spiked in. The receptors come from a human donor in good health. Some libraries in this study had Jurkat cell RNA spiked in. CDR3s include the opening cysteine and the closing phenylalanine or tryptophan. A D gene is named only where the DNA matches it firmly. The size field is filled for only some rows; it gives once, few, many or a size class.

V	J	D	size	CDR3	DNA
TRBV20-1	TRBJ2-3	.	.	CSARDPLPISGEFTDTQYF	TGCAGTGCTAGAGATCCGTTACCGATCAGCGGAGAGTTCACAGATACGCAGTATTTT
TRBV7-2	TRBJ2-3	.	many	CASGLTENTDTQYF	TGTGCCAGCGGCCTGACAGAGAACACAGATACGCAGTATTTT
TRBV6-1	TRBJ2-1	TRBD2	.	CASPFLAGVDNEQFF	TGTGCCAGCCCCTTCCTAGCGGGAGTTGACAATGAGCAGTTCTTC
TRBV7-6	TRBJ2-2	.	.	CASCLVGGPTGELFF	TGTGCCAGCTGCTTAGTCGGGGGGCCAACCGGGGAGCTGTTTTTT
TRBV6-2/TRBV6-3	TRBJ1-2	.	few	CASKRILDDYGYTF	TGTGCCAGCAAACGGATTTTAGATGACTATGGCTACACCTTC
TRBV6-5	TRBJ1-5	.	.	CASRQGIRSNQPQHF	TGTGCCAGCAGACAGGGAATTAGGAGCAATCAGCCCCAGCATTTT
TRBV12-3/TRBV12-4	TRBJ2-3	.	.	CASSLSTGPTQYF	TGTGCCAGCAGTTTGAGTACCGGACCTACGCAGTATTTT
TRBV4-3	TRBJ1-5	.	many	CASSLGRYNQPQHF	TGCGCCAGCAGCCTGGGCAGGTACAATCAGCCCCAGCATTTT
TRBV4-3	TRBJ1-2	TRBD1	.	CASSQDGTGVYNYGYTF	TGCGCCAGCAGCCAAGATGGGACAGGGGTATATAACTATGGCTACACCTTC
TRBV28	TRBJ2-5	TRBD2	many	CASSLPRAGKETQYF	TGTGCCAGCAGTTTACCTCGAGCGGGGAAAGAGACCCAGTACTTC
TRBV13	TRBJ2-6	TRBD1	many	CASSFATGGPSGANVLTF	TGTGCCAGCAGCTTCGCCACAGGGGGCCCCTCTGGGGCCAACGTCCTGACTTTC
TRBV28	TRBJ2-3	.	many	CASSYPRYTDTQYF	TGTGCCAGCAGTTATCCACGATACACAGATACGCAGTATTTT
TRBV5-1	TRBJ2-5	.	many	CASSLSPGQETQYF	TGCGCCAGCAGCTTGTCCCCCGGCCAAGAGACCCAGTACTTC
TRBV2	TRBJ1-5	.	.	CASGEEYRAFGQPQHF	TGTGCCAGCGGTGAAGAATACCGGGCCTTCGGTCAGCCCCAGCATTTT
TRBV6-1	TRBJ1-5	TRBD1	few	CASSGDRGPTISNQPQHF	TGTGCCAGCAGTGGGGACAGGGGCCCAACGATTAGCAATCAGCCCCAGCATTTT
TRBV6-6	TRBJ2-2	.	few	CASTPLTVGAVVTGELFF	TGTGCCAGCACCCCCCTCACCGTGGGGGCGGTAGTCACCGGGGAGCTGTTTTTT
TRBV7-6	TRBJ2-2	TRBD2	few	CASSPRVSGAGELFF	TGTGCCAGCAGCCCGAGAGTTAGCGGGGCCGGGGAGCTGTTTTTT
TRBV5-1	TRBJ2-3	.	many	CASSLVAASDTQYF	TGCGCCAGCAGCTTGGTAGCGGCCTCAGATACGCAGTATTTT
TRBV27	TRBJ2-7	TRBD2	.	CASSSPREGSYEQYF	TGTGCCAGCAGTTCGCCCCGGGAGGGGTCCTACGAGCAGTACTTC
TRBV28	TRBJ2-7	.	few	CASSSQDGPLEQYF	TGTGCCAGCAGTTCGCAGGACGGGCCCCTCGAGCAGTACTTC
TRBV19	TRBJ1-2	.	.	CASSILAGAGYTF	TGTGCCAGTAGTATATTGGCAGGGGCCGGCTACACCTTC
TRBV6-2/TRBV6-3	TRBJ2-7	.	.	CASAGFYEQYF	TGTGCCAGCGCCGGGTTCTACGAGCAGTACTTC
TRBV10-3	TRBJ2-1	.	few	CAISEGAYSYNEQFF	TGTGCCATCAGTGAAGGGGCTTACTCCTACAATGAGCAGTTCTTC
TRBV7-3	TRBJ2-2	.	.	CASSRTTPMNTGELFF	TGTGCCAGCAGCCGGACTACCCCAATGAACACCGGGGAGCTGTTTTTT
TRBV6-2/TRBV6-3	TRBJ2-7	.	few	CASESPDDRNDYEQYF	TGTGCCAGCGAGTCCCCGGATGACAGGAACGACTACGAGCAGTACTTC
TRBV4-1	TRBJ2-3	.	few	CASSQGVVRAQYF	TGCGCCAGCAGCCAAGGGGTCGTTCGGGCGCAGTATTTT
TRBV7-7	TRBJ2-5	TRBD1	.	CASSLGTGIGGGQETQYF	TGTGCCAGCAGCTTAGGGACAGGGATCGGGGGAGGACAAGAGACCCAGTACTTC
TRBV28	TRBJ2-3	.	many	CASSLSKIGDTDTQYF	TGTGCCAGCAGTTTATCCAAAATTGGGGATACAGATACGCAGTATTTT
TRBV7-6	TRBJ2-5	.	many	CASSLIGSSETQYF	TGTGCCAGCAGCTTAATCGGGAGCAGCGAGACCCAGTACTTC
TRBV4-3	TRBJ2-3	TRBD2	many	CASSSPFTSGRETDTQYF	TGCGCCAGCAGCTCTCCCTTTACTAGCGGGAGAGAGACAGATACGCAGTATTTT
TRBV27	TRBJ1-1	.	.	CASSPVYLNTEAFF	TGTGCCAGCAGTCCCGTTTACTTGAACACTGAAGCTTTCTTT
TRBV6-5	TRBJ1-1	.	many	CASSYRRNTEAFF	TGTGCCAGCAGTTATCGAAGGAACACTGAAGCTTTCTTT
TRBV18	TRBJ1-5	.	few	CASSPPESSNQPQHF	TGTGCCAGCTCACCACCCGAAAGTAGCAATCAGCCCCAGCATTTT
TRBV2	TRBJ2-7	.	few	CASSALTVNYEQYF	TGTGCCAGCAGTGCCCTGACAGTAAACTACGAGCAGTACTTC
TRBV28	TRBJ2-7	.	.	CASSFRDLSSVNYEQYF	TGTGCCAGCAGTTTTAGGGACCTCTCAAGTGTCAATTACGAGCAGTACTTC
TRBV29-1	TRBJ1-1	TRBD1	many	CSVSLGQGPEAFF	TGCAGCGTGTCCTTAGGACAGGGACCTGAAGCTTTCTTT
TRBV12-3/TRBV12-4	TRBJ2-7	TRBD2	few	CASSFLAGGGEQYF	TGTGCCAGCAGTTTCCTAGCGGGAGGGGGTGAGCAGTACTTC
TRBV7-6	TRBJ1-1	.	many	CASSYAGTAEAFF	TGTGCCAGCAGCTACGCAGGGACTGCTGAAGCTTTCTTT
TRBV19	TRBJ2-3	.	many	CASKVPGDPPDTQYF	TGTGCCAGTAAAGTGCCGGGAGATCCCCCAGATACGCAGTATTTT
TRBV7-6	TRBJ2-3	.	many	CASGELAATDTQYF	TGTGCCAGCGGGGAACTAGCCGCCACAGATACGCAGTATTTT
TRBV28	TRBJ1-5	.	.	CASSSPVNCNQPQHF	TGTGCCAGCAGTTCCCCGGTAAATTGCAATCAGCCCCAGCATTTT
TRBV7-6	TRBJ2-3	TRBD2	.	CASRENIAGVTDTQYF	TGTGCCAGCAGAGAAAATATAGCGGGAGTTACAGATACGCAGTATTTT